Below are 6 T cell receptor beta chains sequenced from a single sample in a study of blood T cell repertoires in COVID-19 (dated by TCRdb to about 2020). Receptors were amplified or captured by the immunoSEQ multiplex PCR assay. TCRdb holds this immuneACCESS table with in-frame rearrangements only. Some clones are missing; in checked studies, unresolved V genes explain under half, and the rest has no known cause. The sample table shows about 260,000 clones, and approximately 80% are seen once. About 1.9% of the sample is taken by the ten largest. Sequencing was done on a sample of peripheral blood. These receptors originate from a woman older than 75 with acute or convalescent COVID-19.

This chain joins TRBV7-2 and TRBJ2-7, with D perhaps TRBD1 (6 bases). Germline CDR1 and CDR2: SGHTA and FQGNSA. This CDR3 contains 15 residues. Trimming stripped 5 bases from V and 3 bases from J, with 17 bases between. CDR3 DNA: TGTGCCAGCAGCCCCTCTAGGGACAAACTCTACGAGCAGTACTTC. Protein sequence: CASSPSRDKLYEQYF.

In this sample, this clone turned up a few times. This rearrangement joins TRBV6-5 to TRBJ1-5; 7 positions agree with TRBD1. The CDR3 is made up of 13 amino acids. V was pared by 6 bases and J by 4 bases, with 3 bases of the junction left unmatched. The germline CDR1 and CDR2 sequences are MNHEY and SVGAGI. The DNA of the CDR3 is TGTGCCAGCAGATCGACAGGGAATCAGCCCCAGCATTTT. The encoded protein is CASRSTGNQPQHF.

This clone showed up just once. The J gene is TRBJ2-3, the V gene TRBV4-1; TRBD2 aligns across 8 bases. The germline V gene has CDR1 MGHRA and CDR2 YSYEKL. V lost 2 bases and J lost 0; bases outside the gene matches: 1. The CDR3 runs 15 residues. In DNA, the CDR3 is TGCGCCAGCAGCCAAAGGACTAGCAGCACAGATACGCAGTATTTT. It is translated as CASSQRTSSTDTQYF.

J is TRBJ1-3 and V is TRBV7-6; perhaps TRBD1 as D (5 bases). Germline V gene lookup returns CDR1 SGHVS and CDR2 FNYEAQ. V was cut by 1 base and J by 7 bases, with 14 bases left in between. The CDR3 consists of 15 residues. The chain's CDR3 is CASSLGAGLWNTIYF. The CDR3 coding sequence is TGTGCCAGCAGCTTAGGGGCAGGGCTCTGGAACACCATATATTTT. Looking up the rest from reference TRBV7-6 and TRBJ1-3 gives the full variable domain: GAGVSQSPRYKVTKRGQDVALRCDPISGHVSLYWYRQALGQGPEFLTYFNYEAQQDKSGLPNDRFSAERPEGSISTLTIQRTEQRDSAMYRCASSLGAGLWNTIYFGEGSWLTVV.

The chain's CDR3 is CATSPRGSVSYEQYF. Here the CDR3 DNA reads TGTGCCACCAGCCCGAGGGGGAGCGTGTCCTACGAGCAGTACTTC. The gene calls are TRBV15 and TRBJ2-7, with D maybe TRBD1 (6 bases). The ends were cut back, 5 bases at V and 1 base at J, with 15 bases in the middle. This CDR3 contains 15 residues. Germline loops: CDR1 LNHNV, CDR2 YYDKDF (reference sequence). Looking up the rest from reference TRBV15 and TRBJ2-7 gives the full variable domain: DAMVIQNPRYQVTQFGKPVTLSCSQTLNHNVMYWYQQKSSQAPKLLFHYYDKDFNNEADTPDNFQSRRPNTSFCFLDIRSPGLGDTAMYLCATSPRGSVSYEQYFGPGTRLTVT.

Regarding this clone: Germline and junction disagree at one end, which may indicate a read error. This sequence joins TRBV12-5 and TRBJ1-1; no clear D. The germline CDR1 and CDR2 sequences are LGHNT and FRNRAP. This CDR3 region has 12 residues. The CDR3 DNA reads TGTGCTAGTGGTTTGGACGTTACGCGTCCCTCATTT. It specifies CASGLDVTRPSF.